Listed below are T cell receptor beta chains from one sample, sequenced in a study of OX40 agonist ivuxolimab in advanced cancers. Sequencing was performed with immunoSEQ multiplex PCR; in TCRdb, only in-frame clones are kept and a portion is missing. The data show around 95,000 clones, under 95% seen once. The specimen was CD4+ or CD8+ T cells sorted from blood, collected in a trial of the OX40 agonist ivuxolimab. The receptors come from an adult with an advanced solid tumor such as melanoma, head and neck, liver or kidney cancer. CDR3s include the opening cysteine and the closing phenylalanine or tryptophan. A D gene is named only where the DNA matches it firmly. The size entry is marked missing in some rows and otherwise reads once, few, many or a size class.

j_gene	d_gene	len	abundance	v_gene	CDR3nt	CDR3aa
TRBJ2-3	-	13	-	TRBV7-2	TGTGCCAGCAGCTTAGGGGGTTTGGATACGCAGTATTTT	CASSLGGLDTQYF
TRBJ1-2	TRBD1	13	-	TRBV28	TGTGCCAGCAGTACACAGGGGGCGCGAGGCTACACCTTC	CASSTQGARGYTF
TRBJ1-1	TRBD1	14	-	TRBV7-2	TGTGCCAGCAGCTTGACAGGGCCGGGCACTGAAGCTTTCTTT	CASSLTGPGTEAFF
TRBJ2-3	-	13	-	TRBV6-1	TGTGCCAGCAGTACAGGGTTGTTAGATACGCAGTATTTT	CASSTGLLDTQYF
TRBJ2-7	TRBD1	12	-	TRBV6-5	TGTGCCACTCGGACAGGGAACCACGAGCAGTACTTC	CATRTGNHEQYF
TRBJ2-1	TRBD2	17	-	TRBV4-3	TGCGCCAGCAGCCAAGATCTGCCTAGCGGGTCTCACAATGAGCAGTTCTTC	CASSQDLPSGSHNEQFF
TRBJ2-7	-	15	-	TRBV30	TGTGCCTGGAGTGTAGGGGAGGCAGGGGGACACGAGCAGTACTTC	CAWSVGEAGGHEQYF
TRBJ2-1	TRBD2	15	-	TRBV5-1	TGCGCCAGCAGCTTGACTAGCGGCTCCTACAATGAGCAGTTCTTC	CASSLTSGSYNEQFF
TRBJ2-1	-	13	once	TRBV18	TGTGCCAGCTCACCACCGGAAGGGGGGGCGCCGTTCTTC	CASSPPEGGAPFF
TRBJ2-3	TRBD2	16	-	TRBV5-4	TGTGCCAGCAGCCCTACTAGCGGGATGTTCTCAGATACGCAGTATTTT	CASSPTSGMFSDTQYF
TRBJ2-1	-	14	-	TRBV27	TGTGCCAGCAGTTCCGCGGGGTCCTACAATGAGCAGTTCTTC	CASSSAGSYNEQFF
TRBJ2-5	TRBD1	17	-	TRBV5-1	TGCGCCAGCAGATTTGACAGGGGGCGTGGGAGCCAAGAGACCCAGTACTTC	CASRFDRGRGSQETQYF
TRBJ1-5	-	15	-	TRBV19	TGTGCCAGTAGTATAGGGGACGGGGACAATCAGCCCCAGCATTTT	CASSIGDGDNQPQHF
TRBJ1-6	-	15	-	TRBV2	TGTGCCAGCGTCGGTACTGCGCCGGAAAATTCACCCCTCCACTTT	CASVGTAPENSPLHF
TRBJ2-3	-	13	-	TRBV5-1	TGCGCCAGCAGCTTGGAGGGCACAGATACGCAGTATTTT	CASSLEGTDTQYF
TRBJ1-4	-	16	-	TRBV6-4	TGTGCCAGCATTAACGGACAGTTCTTAACTAATGAAAAACTGTTTTTT	CASINGQFLTNEKLFF
TRBJ2-1	-	15	-	TRBV5-4	TGTGCCAGCAGCTTGGACAGGGCCTCCTACAATGAGCAGTTCTTC	CASSLDRASYNEQFF
TRBJ2-2	TRBD1	16	-	TRBV19	TGTGCCAGTAGTATTTGGGACAGGGGTAACACCGGGGAGCTGTTTTTT	CASSIWDRGNTGELFF
TRBJ1-1	-	13	-	TRBV7-9	TGTGCCAGCAGCTTAGAAGGGGGTACTGAAGCTTTCTTT	CASSLEGGTEAFF
TRBJ2-1	TRBD2	16	-	TRBV28	TGTGCCAGCAGCCCTGCGCGGGCGGGAGAGTCTCATGAGCAGTTCTTC	CASSPARAGESHEQFF
TRBJ2-7	-	15	-	TRBV6-5	TGTGCCAGCAGTTACTCGATAGGGGGTGTCTACGAGCAGTACTTC	CASSYSIGGVYEQYF
TRBJ2-7	-	13	-	TRBV5-1	TGCGCCAGCAGCCCCTCCGGGGGATACGAGCAGTACTTC	CASSPSGGYEQYF
TRBJ2-7	-	13	-	TRBV6-5	TGTGCCAGCAGTTCCCGACAAGTTTACGAGCAGTACTTC	CASSSRQVYEQYF
TRBJ2-2	-	14	-	TRBV27	TGTGCCAGCAGCAGGGACCCGAACACCGGGGAGCTGTTTTTT	CASSRDPNTGELFF
TRBJ2-1	-	14	-	TRBV7-2	TGTGCCAGCAGCATGGACTGGCTCGGAACTGCGCAGTTCTTC	CASSMDWLGTAQFF
TRBJ1-1	-	15	-	TRBV19	TGTGCCAGTAGTATCGGGCCAGTCATGAACACTGAAGCTTTCTTT	CASSIGPVMNTEAFF
TRBJ2-1	-	14	-	TRBV5-1	TGCGCCAGCAGCTTGGGGGTTTCCTACAATGAGCAGTTCTTC	CASSLGVSYNEQFF
TRBJ2-1	TRBD1	17	few	TRBV5-1	TGCGCCAGCAGTATGAGGCTCGACAGGGTCGTAGGCAATGAGCAGTTCTTC	CASSMRLDRVVGNEQFF
TRBJ2-3	TRBD1	14	-	TRBV5-1	TGCGCCAGCCGACAGGGGCAGGCCACAGATACGCAGTATTTT	CASRQGQATDTQYF
TRBJ2-3	-	11	-	TRBV2	TGTGCCAGCAGTGAACTAAATACGCAGTATTTT	CASSELNTQYF
TRBJ1-1	-	13	-	TRBV5-1	TGCGCCAGCAGCTTACAGGGCGGTACTGAAGCTTTCTTT	CASSLQGGTEAFF
TRBJ2-3	TRBD2	17	-	TRBV27	TGTGCCAGGCTCAGTTCGGGACTAGCGGGTGTCACAGATACGCAGTATTTT	CARLSSGLAGVTDTQYF
TRBJ2-3	TRBD2	16	-	TRBV4-1	TGCGCCAGCAGCCAAGTAGTCCCTAGCGGGGTAAATACGCAGTATTTT	CASSQVVPSGVNTQYF
TRBJ2-7	-	14	-	TRBV6-5	TGTGCCAGCAGTGTGCAGGGTTACTCCTACGAGCAGTACTTC	CASSVQGYSYEQYF
TRBJ2-5	-	16	few	TRBV7-8	TGTGCCAGCAGCTTAAACGGAAGGACCCACCAAGAGACCCAGTACTTC	CASSLNGRTHQETQYF
TRBJ2-7	-	13	-	TRBV29-1	TGCAGCGTTCTAGCAGTAACTGCCTACGAGCAGTACTTC	CSVLAVTAYEQYF
TRBJ2-7	TRBD1	13	-	TRBV30	TGTGCCTGGGGACAGGGTATTTCGTACGAGCAGTACTTC	CAWGQGISYEQYF
TRBJ1-5	-	15	-	TRBV30	TGTGCCTGGAGTGTGATGGGGGGCGGCAATCAGCCCCAGCATTTT	CAWSVMGGGNQPQHF
TRBJ1-5	TRBD1	15	few	TRBV7-2	TGTGCCAGCAGCCTATCCGGGACAGGGTCGCAGCCCCAGCATTTT	CASSLSGTGSQPQHF
TRBJ2-7	TRBD2	18	-	TRBV7-8	TGTGCCAGCAGCTCCGGGACTAGCGGGCCCCTGGCTACCTACGAGCAGTACTTC	CASSSGTSGPLATYEQYF
TRBJ2-6	TRBD1	16	-	TRBV7-7	TGTGCCAGCAGCCCGGGACAGGGGAGTGGGGCCAACGTCCTGACTTTC	CASSPGQGSGANVLTF
TRBJ1-1	-	15	-	TRBV18	TGTGCCAGCTCGTCCTACCCGGGGCCAGAGGATGAAGCTTTCTTT	CASSSYPGPEDEAFF
TRBJ1-4	TRBD1	15	-	TRBV4-3	TGCGCCAGCAGCCGAGGAGGACAGGGCTTTGAAAAACTGTTTTTT	CASSRGGQGFEKLFF
TRBJ1-1	TRBD1	14	-	TRBV5-4	TGTGCCAGCAGCTTGGGGGACAGGGGCACTGAAGCTTTCTTT	CASSLGDRGTEAFF
TRBJ2-2	TRBD2	14	-	TRBV2	TGTGCCAGCAGGGGGCTAGCGGACACCGGGGAGCTGTTTTTT	CASRGLADTGELFF
TRBJ1-2	-	12	few	TRBV4-2	TGTGCCAGCAGCCAATTCGGATATGGCTACACCTTC	CASSQFGYGYTF
TRBJ1-1	-	15	-	TRBV6-5	TGTGCCAGCACCCCCCAGGGAACGTTGGGAACTGAAGCTTTCTTT	CASTPQGTLGTEAFF
TRBJ2-1	TRBD2	17	-	TRBV30	TGTGCCTGGAGTGCCCTCGGGACTAGCATCAGTTACAATGAGCAGTTCTTC	CAWSALGTSISYNEQFF